This T cell receptor (beta chain) was recorded in a study of blood T cell repertoires in COVID-19. Study-wide background: From the United States, Italy and Spain came samples of acute and convalescent COVID-19. T cells, B-cell-depleted T cells, or PBMCs supplied cDNA or gDNA.

In the original analysis: Cell counts per sample came from amplifying reference gene primers. Some clones are missing from TCRdb's copy, which holds only in-frame ones; the method was immunoSEQ multiplex PCR. The DNA gave D and trimming, while V, J and clone size come from that table. Among about 410,000 clones listed, around 89% were seen once. This CDR3 is built from 14 residues. Germline V gene data show CDR1 as SGHRS and CDR2 as YFSETQ. V gave up 2 bases and J gave up 5 bases, with 13 bases separating them. Enrolled during active infection, Seattle patients were then followed longitudinally. The TCR sequence derives from a woman between 35 and 50 years old with COVID-19, enrolled during active disease. V and J are TRBV5-1 and TRBJ1-1, with D possibly TRBD1 on 6 matching bases. The sequencing input was peripheral blood. The CDR3: CASSFRGEGTEAFF. Written as DNA, the CDR3 is TGCGCCAGCAGCTTCAGGGGCGAAGGGACTGAAGCTTTCTTT.